This passage covers 7 T cell receptor beta chains from one sample sequenced in a study of tumor-infiltrating lymphocytes in localized non-small cell lung cancer. Using immunoSEQ multiplex PCR, the repertoire was profiled, and TCRdb retains in-frame clones only, with some absent. The table records some 17,000 clones, approximately 80% of them present only once. Sequencing was carried out using uninvolved lung tissue not adjacent to the tumor. The receptors come from a human donor with non-small cell lung cancer.

The chain has TRBV2 and TRBJ1-2, with a weak D call TRBD1 (5 bases). CDR1 SNHLY and CDR2 FYNNEI come from the germline V gene. The germline V and J ends were trimmed by 4 bases and 4 bases, with 13 bases remaining between them. This CDR3 is 14 amino acids long. This CDR3 is CASSGVGQIYGYTF. The CDR3 coding sequence is TGTGCCAGCAGTGGTGTGGGGCAGATCTATGGCTACACCTTC.

The rearrangement uses TRBV6-5 and TRBJ2-1, with a possible D match to TRBD2 (6 bases). Germline lookup yields CDR1 MNHEY and CDR2 SVGAGI. The CDR3 has 14 amino acids. The V end was cut by 6 bases, the J end by 8 bases, with 17 bases between. The CDR3 DNA reads as TGTGCCAGCAGGGCATTAGGCGGGATCGATGAGCAGTTCTTC. Translation: CASRALGGIDEQFF.

The chain links TRBV7-8 to TRBJ2-5; no definite D call. V was clipped by 5 bases and J by 5 bases, with 12 bases between them. Germline values: CDR1 SGHVS, CDR2 FQNEAQ. The length of the CDR3 is 13 residues. The CDR3 region is CASSPRVYETQYF. CDR3 DNA: TGTGCCAGCAGCCCCCGGGTATACGAGACCCAGTACTTC.

The gene calls are TRBV28 and TRBJ1-5; a possible D gene is TRBD1 (5 bases). This CDR3 is 15 amino acids long. Germline V CDR1 and CDR2: MDHEN, SYDVKM. Trimming pared 5 bases from V and 3 bases from J, leaving 14 bases between. The DNA for the CDR3 is TGTGCCAGCAGTAAAGGGGCAGTATACAATCAGCCCCAGCATTTT. This sequence encodes CASSKGAVYNQPQHF.

The chain recombines TRBV29-1 with TRBJ2-2, with 14 positions matching TRBD2. V lost 7 bases to trimming and J lost 5 bases; unmatched junction nucleotides: 9. Germline V gene lookup returns CDR1 SQVTM and CDR2 ANQGSEA. CDR3 size: 16 residues. Here the CDR3 reads CSATTGLAGATGELFF. In nucleotides, the CDR3 is TGCAGCGCAACAACGGGACTAGCGGGAGCGACCGGGGAGCTGTTTTTT.

The rearrangement joins TRBV9 to TRBJ1-1; D is uncertain. The CDR3 consists of 13 residues. The germline V gene has CDR1 SGDLS and CDR2 YYNGEE. The germline V and J ends were trimmed by 5 bases and 2 bases, with 10 bases remaining between them. The CDR3: CASSVVTNTEAFF. CDR3 sequence (DNA): TGTGCCAGCAGTGTGGTAACAAACACTGAAGCTTTCTTT.

The chain is built from TRBV30 and TRBJ2-3; 9 bases line up with TRBD1. Germline V lookup: CDR1 GTSNPN, CDR2 SVGIG (reference sequence). The CDR3 totals 16 residues. V shed 2 bases and J 2 bases; nucleotides not matched to a gene: 8. The CDR3 bases are TGTGCCTGGAGTTACAGGACAGGGGCCATCACAGATACGCAGTATTTT. Translating it yields CAWSYRTGAITDTQYF.